A single sample gave rise to the 16 T cell receptor beta chains below, sequenced in a study of PD-1 blockade in classical Hodgkin lymphoma (TCRdb year 2020). The time point label for this specimen denotes: cycle 1 day 1 (C1D1), immediately before nivolumab initiation. Relapse after autologous stem cell transplantation had occurred in all trial patients, and cohorts A, B and C were distinguished by prior brentuximab vedotin exposure. The receptor library was made with the immunoSEQ multiplex PCR assay. The source is immuneACCESS, and TCRdb retained only in-frame sequences with V and J called. Part of the clones is not carried over; for the studies checked, unresolved V genes explain less than half of this, and the remainder is unexplained. The sample yields 40,000 to 45,000 clones; about 71% were counted once. Less than 4% of the sample goes to the ten largest clones. The sequences come from peripheral blood mononuclear cells (PBMCs), collected at baseline. Receptors were obtained from a human donor with classical Hodgkin lymphoma.

In this sample, this clone turned up a few times. The genes are TRBV9 and TRBJ1-1; D not resolved. CDR3 length: 14 amino acids. V was shortened by 0 bases and J by 2 bases, with 8 bases between the two germline ends. Germline CDR1 and CDR2: SGDLS and YYNGEE. For the CDR3, the DNA is TGTGCCAGCAGCGTAGATCCGTTTAACACTGAAGCTTTCTTT. This translates into CASSVDPFNTEAFF.

V usage is TRBV6-1 and J usage is TRBJ1-2, with 7 bases that match TRBD1. The CDR3 contains 13 residues. Germline-derived CDR1 and CDR2 are MNHNS and SASEGT. Unmatched junction bases numbered 12, after V lost 10 bases and J lost 7 bases. This chain's CDR3 is CAIPLTSGGGYTF. CDR3 DNA: TGTGCCATACCTTTAACGTCAGGGGGTGGCTACACCTTC.

This clone was observed once. The CDR3 sequence is CASSAEGRTSGRAPETQYF. The CDR3 region has the DNA TGTGCCAGCAGCGCGGAGGGGCGGACTAGCGGGAGGGCCCCAGAGACCCAGTACTTC. This rearrangement joins TRBV2 to TRBJ2-5; the match to TRBD2 covers 15 bases. Per germline, CDR1 SNHLY and CDR2 FYNNEI. Losses at the gene ends were 6 bases for V and 4 bases for J; bases not matched to a gene: 15. This CDR3 is built from 19 residues.

The chain joins TRBV13 to TRBJ2-7, with 9 bases lining up with TRBD2. The germline V gene encodes CDR1 PRHDT and CDR2 FYEKMQ (reference sequence). The CDR3 covers 14 residues. J lost 1 base, V lost 3 bases, and 1 base had no gene match. CDR3 coding DNA: TGTGCCAGCAGCTTGACTAGCGGTTCCTACGAGCAGTACTTC. Translation: CASSLTSGSYEQYF.

The chain carries TRBV19 and TRBJ1-2, with D maybe TRBD1 (6 bases). Germline values: CDR1 LNHDA, CDR2 SQIVND (reference sequence). V lost 7 bases and J lost 5, with 20 bases in between. This CDR3 has 15 amino acids. CDR3 sequence: CASNTGSFSSYGYTF. CDR3 sequence (DNA): TGTGCCAGTAATACAGGGTCCTTCTCCTCGTATGGCTACACCTTC.

This clone was seen just once. V gene TRBV5-4 combines with J gene TRBJ2-3; the match to TRBD2 covers 8 bases. V lost 0 bases to trimming and J lost 1 base; unmatched junction nucleotides: 10. Per germline, CDR1 SGHNT and CDR2 YYREEE (reference sequence). The CDR3 covers 18 residues. The CDR3 reads CASSLALRSGSRTDTQYF. The CDR3 DNA reads as TGTGCCAGCAGCTTGGCCTTAAGGAGCGGGAGCCGCACAGATACGCAGTATTTT.

This clone showed up just a few times. The J gene is TRBJ2-1, the V gene TRBV5-1, with 10 bases aligning to TRBD2. The V and J ends lost 4 bases and 0 bases, in that order; junction bases with no gene match: 4. Looked up from germline, CDR1 is SGHRS and CDR2 is YFSETQ. The CDR3 has 16 residues. In nucleotides, the CDR3 is TGCGCCAGCAGCGTACTAGCGGGGAGCTCCTACAATGAGCAGTTCTTC. This sequence encodes CASSVLAGSSYNEQFF.

The J gene is TRBJ1-4, the V gene TRBV28; D remains unclear. The CDR3 spans 15 residues. In germline, CDR1 is MDHEN, CDR2 SYDVKM. V lost 3 bases and J lost 7, with 15 bases in between. The CDR3 spells CASSFWSSAGEKLFF. CDR3 coding DNA: TGTGCCAGCAGTTTTTGGAGTTCGGCGGGTGAAAAACTGTTTTTT. The complete variable domain, with remaining parts taken from reference TRBV28 and TRBJ1-4, reads DVKVTQSSRYLVKRTGEKVFLECVQDMDHENMFWYRQDPGLGLRLIYFSYDVKMKEKGDIPEGYSVSREKKERFSLILESASTNQTSMYLCASSFWSSAGEKLFFGSGTQLSVL.

The V and J genes are TRBV19 and TRBJ2-3; TRBD2 agrees at 10 bases. The J segment lost 4 bases and the V segment lost 2 bases, leaving 3 bases of the junction unmatched. This CDR3 contains 15 residues. CDR1 is LNHDA and CDR2 is SQIVND in the germline V gene (reference sequence). The CDR3 nucleotides read TGTGCCAGTAGTATAACTAGCGGGGACCCAGATACGCAGTATTTT. Translation gives CASSITSGDPDTQYF. The variable domain in full, completed from reference TRBV19 and TRBJ2-3, reads DGGITQSPKYLFRKEGQNVTLSCEQNLNHDAMYWYRQDPGQGLRLIYYSQIVNDFQKGDIAEGYSVSREKKESFPLTVTSAQKNPTAFYLCASSITSGDPDTQYFGPGTRLTVL.

The chain employs TRBV10-3 and TRBJ2-7; possibly TRBD1 or TRBD2 for D (5 bases each). Trimming took 7 bases from V and 0 from J, leaving 16 bases between them. Germline CDR1 is ENHRY and CDR2 is SYGVKD. CDR3 length equals 15 residues. DNA of the CDR3: TGTGCCATCATGGGGGAACAGGCAAGCTCCTACGAGCAGTACTTC. Translated, it gives CAIMGEQASSYEQYF.

This chain joins TRBV6-4 and TRBJ2-6; tentatively, D is TRBD1 or TRBD2 (5 bases each). Trimming pared 6 bases from V and 0 bases from J, leaving 12 bases between. Per the germline V gene, CDR1 is MRHNA and CDR2 is SNTAGT. CDR3 size: 16 residues. The CDR3 coding sequence is TGTGCCAGCAGCAGAGGGGCTTTCTCTGGGGCCAACGTCCTGACTTTC. Protein: CASSRGAFSGANVLTF.

The chain joins TRBV9 to TRBJ2-3; 10 bases align to TRBD2. The CDR3 is 15 residues long. Germline V gives CDR1 SGDLS, CDR2 YYNGEE. The V and J ends lost 2 bases and 8 bases, in that order; junction bases with no gene match: 8. The CDR3: CASSVKLAGLGTQYF. Written as DNA, the CDR3 is TGTGCCAGCAGCGTGAAACTAGCGGGGTTGGGTACGCAGTATTTT.

The chain carries TRBV4-2 and TRBJ2-5; D unresolved. Between the trimmed V and J ends, which lost 0 bases and 1 base, there was a span of 6 bases. Germline V gives CDR1 LGHNA, CDR2 YNFKEQ. The CDR3 has 14 residues. DNA of the CDR3: TGTGCCAGCAGCCAAGAAGACCGCCAAGAGACCCAGTACTTC. Translated: CASSQEDRQETQYF.

The chain uses TRBV30 and TRBJ1-5; 7 bases line up with TRBD1. The CDR3 has 14 amino acids. V gave up 5 bases and J gave up 0 bases; unmatched junction bases: 4. Germline assignment: CDR1 GTSNPN and CDR2 SVGIG (reference sequence). The DNA of the CDR3 is TGTGCCTGGGCCAGGGGGAATAGCAATCAGCCCCAGCATTTT. This codes for CAWARGNSNQPQHF.

This clone occurred a few times. The chain has TRBV7-9 and TRBJ1-2, with a weak D call TRBD1 (5 bases). Germline lookup yields CDR1 SEHNR and CDR2 FQNEAQ (reference sequence). V lost 10 bases and J lost 2, with 23 bases in between. The CDR3 runs to 16 residues. The CDR3 loop reads CATSLDQGWANYGYTF. The CDR3 DNA sequence: TGTGCCACCTCCCTGGACCAGGGATGGGCGAACTATGGCTACACCTTC.

The J gene is TRBJ2-1, the V gene TRBV9; D gene ambiguous. V was shortened by 4 bases and J by 1 base, with 12 bases between the two germline ends. In germline, CDR1 is SGDLS, CDR2 YYNGEE. The CDR3 length is 15 residues. This CDR3 reads CASSPSGRSYNEQFF. CDR3 DNA: TGTGCCAGCAGCCCCTCTGGGCGGTCCTACAATGAGCAGTTCTTC. Combining the CDR3 with reference TRBV9 and TRBJ2-1 gives the whole variable domain DSGVTQTPKHLITATGQRVTLRCSPRSGDLSVYWYQQSLDQGLQFLIQYYNGEERAKGNILERFSAQQFPDLHSELNLSSLELGDSALYFCASSPSGRSYNEQFFGPGTRLTVL.